This T cell receptor beta chain stems from a study of blood T cell repertoires in COVID-19. Turning to the study itself: Material from acute and convalescent COVID-19 was sourced from the United States, Italy and Spain. PBMCs, B-cell-depleted T cells, or T cells were the source of the cDNA or gDNA that made up the material.

Germline CDR1 is SEHNR and CDR2 is FQNEAQ (reference sequence). The V end lost 2 bases, the J end lost 0 bases, and 8 bases lay between the germline ends. There are 14 residues in the CDR3. In the original processing: Counts of nucleated cells, estimated from reference gene primer amplification, were obtained. Assay: immunoSEQ multiplex PCR; the TCRdb copy retains only in-frame clones and omits some. For V, J and clone size, that table is used; D and trimming come from the DNA. The sample lists tens of thousands of clones; about 90% were seen once. This sequence joins TRBV7-9 and TRBJ2-7; TRBD2 might be the D (5 bases). The specimen sequenced was peripheral blood. The TCR comes from a man in his fifties or sixties with active COVID-19. The CDR3 bases are TGTGCCAGCAGCTTAAGCGGCTTCTCCTACGAGCAGTACTTC. As protein: CASSLSGFSYEQYF.